This T cell receptor beta chain is drawn from a study of blood T cell repertoires in COVID-19. The CDR3 is made up of 14 amino acids. Looked up from germline, CDR1 is SGHRS and CDR2 is YFSETQ. The ends were cut back, 5 bases at V and 0 bases at J, with 11 bases in the middle. Data came from immunoSEQ multiplex PCR; TCRdb stores just in-frame clones and leaves some out. The table lists a few hundred thousand clones, 85% to 90% of them singletons, with over 3.5% in the top ten. Specimen: peripheral blood. This rearrangement joins TRBV5-1 to TRBJ1-2; D is perhaps TRBD1 (5 bases). The receptor was isolated from a woman aged 40 to 49 with acute or convalescent COVID-19. The CDR3 DNA sequence: TGCGCCAGCAGATTCAGGGTAGCTAACTATGGCTACACCTTC. It specifies CASRFRVANYGYTF.